This T cell receptor beta chain was sequenced for a study of spatial heterogeneity in lung cancer. Single TCR cDNA molecules each had their own unique molecular identifier. TCRdb fed the 5' RACE reads into MiXCR, producing one record per CDR3 protein. The sample carries some 8,100 distinct CDR3 sequences, 5% to 5.5% recorded once. Time point denoted: sample taken at primary tumor resection. Whole RNA obtained from tumor, nontumor lung or frozen PBMC underwent sequencing without sorting. There are many counts of this clonotype. The CDR3 contains 18 residues. V shed 0 bases and J shed 4 bases, with 21 bases lying between them. Germline V gene lookup returns CDR1 LNHNV and CDR2 YYDKDF (reference sequence).

This chain joins TRBV15 and TRBJ1-1; weak D call: TRBD1 (6 bases). The sample in question was PBMCs, obtained at surgery. This sequence was found in a male donor with early-stage non-small cell lung cancer. For the CDR3, the DNA is TGTGCCACCAGCAGAGATAAGGGGGGAAGTTTTCGGGTCACTGAAGCTTTCTTT. This codes for CATSRDKGGSFRVTEAFF.